One and the same sample provided the 24 T cell receptor beta chains below, sequenced in a study of low-dose radiotherapy and immunotherapy resistance in tumors. First-strand cDNA relied on TRAV- and TRBV-specific primers spanning alpha and beta chains. Amplification, which lasted roughly 22 PCR cycles, used a constant-region primer and V-primer adapter to amplify TCRs. TCRdb independently ran MiXCR on the reads; one entry per CDR3 protein. The sample includes around 10,000 distinct CDR3 sequences, about 60% of them seen just once. The receptor set was obtained from a human donor with advanced metastatic prostate, ovarian, gallbladder or colorectal cancer (not recorded which). This table probably holds off-target reads from a library built for another chain.

J is TRBJ2-1 and V is TRBV4-3; D gene unclear. CDR1 and CDR2 (germline): LGHNA, YSLEER. V dropped 0 bases and J dropped 6 bases, with 12 bases sitting between them. The CDR3 length is 15 residues. The CDR3 protein is CASSQDSSYFNEQFF. The CDR3 nucleotides read TGCGCCAGCAGCCAAGACTCTAGTTATTTCAATGAGCAGTTCTTC.

This chain joins TRBV20-1 and TRBJ2-3, with D uncertain. The CDR3 length is 13 residues. CDR1 is DFQATT and CDR2 is SNEGSKA in the germline V gene (reference sequence). Trimming removed 1 base at V and 3 bases at J, with 8 bases between. The CDR3 reads CSARGEQTDTQYF. CDR3 DNA sequence: TGCAGTGCTAGAGGGGAACAGACAGATACGCAGTATTTT.

The CDR3 coding sequence is TGTGCCAGCAGTTCGGACAGCAGCTCCTACAATGAGCAGTTCTTC. Translating it yields CASSSDSSSYNEQFF. The chain links TRBV7-2 to TRBJ2-1; D is perhaps TRBD1 (6 bases). Germline lookup yields CDR1 SGHTA and CDR2 FQGNSA. CDR3 length: 15 amino acids. V was clipped by 6 bases and J by 0 bases, with 12 bases between them.

The chain employs TRBV29-1 and TRBJ2-3, with TRBD1 identical over 8 bases. CDR1 is SQVTM and CDR2 is ANQGSEA in the germline V gene. This CDR3 spans 14 amino acids. Trimming removed 7 bases from V and 1 base from J; junction bases left unmatched: 7. CDR3 in amino acids: CSARPGQGTDTQYF. CDR3 bases: TGCAGCGCGAGACCGGGACAGGGCACAGATACGCAGTATTTT.

This chain links TRBV6-6 with TRBJ2-2; D is perhaps TRBD1 or TRBD2 (5 bases each). Germline CDR1 MNHNY, CDR2 SVGAGI (reference sequence). V lost 7 bases, J lost 6 bases, and 12 bases lay in between. CDR3 length: 13 amino acids. CDR3 sequence (DNA): TGTGCCAGCACCGGGGCCGGTCCCGGGGAGCTGTTTTTT. Amino acid sequence: CASTGAGPGELFF.

This chain links TRBV6-5 with TRBJ2-3; D may be TRBD1 or TRBD2 (6 bases each). V was clipped by 2 bases and J by 0 bases, with 9 bases between them. Germline V lookup: CDR1 MNHEY, CDR2 SVGAGI. The CDR3 has 15 residues. The CDR3 is CASSYRGGSTDTQYF. The CDR3 DNA reads as TGTGCCAGCAGTTACCGAGGGGGGAGCACAGATACGCAGTATTTT.

V and J are TRBV3-1 and TRBJ1-1; 10 positions match TRBD1. V gave up 1 base and J gave up 5 bases; unmatched junction bases: 1. The CDR3 contains 14 residues. Germline values: CDR1 LGHDT, CDR2 YNNKEL (reference sequence). CDR3 in amino acids: CASSQGQGATEAFF. The CDR3 DNA sequence: TGTGCCAGCAGCCAAGGACAGGGGGCGACTGAAGCTTTCTTT.

This chain connects TRBV10-3 to TRBJ2-1, with D unclear. Trimming pared 2 bases from V and 0 bases from J, leaving 11 bases between. The germline V gene has CDR1 ENHRY and CDR2 SYGVKD. The CDR3 contains 16 residues. The CDR3 loop reads CAISEPRGSSYNEQFF. The CDR3 DNA sequence: TGTGCCATCAGTGAGCCGCGAGGAAGCTCCTACAATGAGCAGTTCTTC.

The rearrangement links TRBV15 to TRBJ2-7; D is possibly TRBD1 or TRBD2 (6 bases each). The germline gives CDR1 LNHNV, CDR2 YYDKDF (reference sequence). V was trimmed by 0 bases and J by 7 bases, leaving 16 bases between them. This CDR3 has 15 residues. The CDR3 loop reads CATSRDRPGAGEQYF. CDR3 nucleotides: TGTGCCACCAGCAGAGATCGGCCAGGGGCGGGGGAGCAGTACTTC.

The rearrangement uses TRBV28 and TRBJ1-6; unclear D gene. This CDR3 contains 14 residues. V lost 10 bases and J 10 bases, leaving 20 bases between the germline ends. Germline V gene data show CDR1 as MDHEN and CDR2 as SYDVKM. CDR3 loop: CATGRVVGDSPLHF. The CDR3 DNA reads as TGTGCCACTGGGCGGGTAGTCGGAGACTCACCCCTCCACTTT. The full variable domain, rest sourced from reference TRBV28 and TRBJ1-6, is DVKVTQSSRYLVKRTGEKVFLECVQDMDHENMFWYRQDPGLGLRLIYFSYDVKMKEKGDIPEGYSVSREKKERFSLILESASTNQTSMYLCATGRVVGDSPLHFGNGTRLTVT.

The sample holds a few counts of this clonotype. This rearrangement joins TRBV24-1 to TRBJ1-2; 9 positions agree with TRBD1. The CDR3 extends over 15 amino acids. The J segment lost 0 bases and the V segment lost 4 bases, leaving 2 bases of the junction unmatched. Germline V lookup: CDR1 KGHDR, CDR2 SFDVKD. The CDR3 sequence: CATSDRTGANYGYTF. As DNA, the CDR3 is TGTGCCACCAGTGACAGGACAGGGGCTAACTATGGCTACACCTTC.

The chain employs TRBV7-9 and TRBJ2-7; D is ambiguous. V dropped 7 bases and J dropped 4 bases, with 14 bases sitting between them. There are 13 residues in the CDR3. The germline gives CDR1 SEHNR, CDR2 FQNEAQ (reference sequence). CDR3 protein: CASIFASVYEQYF. CDR3 sequence (DNA): TGTGCCAGCATCTTCGCGTCCGTGTACGAGCAGTACTTC.

The chain is built from TRBV23-1 and TRBJ2-7; D not resolved. TRBV23-1 is noted as an ORF with a role that remains uncertain. Trimming took 4 bases from V and 2 from J, leaving 6 bases between them. There are 12 residues in the CDR3. This CDR3 reads CASSLATYEQYF. The CDR3, as DNA: TGCGCCAGCAGTCTGGCAACCTACGAGCAGTACTTC.

The V and J genes are TRBV6-1 and TRBJ1-1; D is perhaps TRBD1 (5 bases). The V and J ends lost 5 bases and 4 bases respectively, with 20 bases between them. This CDR3 comprises 16 residues. Germline CDR1 and CDR2: MNHNS and SASEGT. The DNA of the CDR3 is TGTGCCAGCAGTTCACACAGGCAGCATGGGGGCACTGAAGCTTTCTTT. As protein: CASSSHRQHGGTEAFF.

A few counts support this clonotype. V usage is TRBV5-5 and J usage is TRBJ2-5; 10 bases fit TRBD2. Germline lookup yields CDR1 SGHKS and CDR2 YYEKEE (reference sequence). V gave up 0 bases and J gave up 5 bases; unmatched junction bases: 4. This CDR3 has 15 residues. In nucleotides, the CDR3 is TGTGCCAGCAGCTTGGCGCTAGCGGGAGTTGAGACCCAGTACTTC. It encodes CASSLALAGVETQYF.

The chain couples TRBV29-1 to TRBJ1-5; D may be TRBD1 (5 bases). Germline V lookup: CDR1 SQVTM, CDR2 ANQGSEA. The CDR3 length is 13 residues. V lost 0 bases, J lost 15 bases, and 18 bases lay in between. CDR3 loop: CSVEDGRGLRRHF. The CDR3 DNA follows: TGCAGCGTTGAAGACGGACGGGGACTACGGCGGCATTTT.

This clonotype has just one count. The junction does not match germline at one end; this may be a read error. The chain links TRBV4-1 to TRBJ2-2; 12 nucleotides agree with TRBD1. The germline V gene has CDR1 MGHRA and CDR2 YSYEKL. This CDR3 region has 17 residues. The CDR3 is CASSQAEGTGGFGELFF. The DNA for the CDR3 is TGTGCCAGCAGCCAAGCGGAGGGGACAGGGGGCTTCGGGGAGCTGTTTTTT.

This clonotype was recorded once. The rearrangement uses TRBV19 and TRBJ1-2; 8 nucleotides match TRBD1. Trimming removed 3 bases from V and 2 bases from J; junction bases left unmatched: 11. The CDR3 sequence is 17 residues long. In germline, CDR1 is LNHDA, CDR2 SQIVND (reference sequence). CDR3: CASSIVAGGKGNYGYTF. CDR3 DNA: TGTGCCAGTAGTATTGTTGCAGGGGGCAAGGGGAACTATGGCTACACCTTC.

This clonotype was seen a few times. This chain uses TRBV28 with TRBJ1-5; no clear D. CDR1 and CDR2 (germline): MDHEN, SYDVKM. V lost 5 bases to trimming and J lost 2 bases, with 13 bases between them. This CDR3 region has 15 residues. CDR3 in amino acids: CASSRSTEGNQPQHF. The CDR3 DNA is TGTGCCAGCAGTCGGTCCACCGAGGGCAATCAGCCCCAGCATTTT.

The CDR3 region is CASSYSGGSNEQFF. DNA for the CDR3: TGTGCCAGCAGTTATTCCGGGGGGTCCAATGAGCAGTTCTTC. This chain links TRBV6-1 with TRBJ2-1; 7 bases are a match to TRBD2. This CDR3 region has 14 residues. The V gene end was trimmed by 5 bases and the J gene end by 6 bases; junction bases not matched to a gene: 7. Germline CDR1 is MNHNS and CDR2 is SASEGT.

J is TRBJ1-4 and V is TRBV7-2; D unresolved. The CDR3 length is 15 residues. V lost 5 bases and J lost 0, with 10 bases in between. The germline CDR1 and CDR2 sequences are SGHTA and FQGNSA. The CDR3 is CASSEGPATNEKLFF. As DNA, the CDR3 is TGTGCCAGCAGCGAAGGACCTGCAACTAATGAAAAACTGTTTTTT.

This clonotype was found a few times. This chain links TRBV29-1 with TRBJ2-1; TRBD2 might be the D (5 bases). The CDR3 is 14 residues long. The germline V gene encodes CDR1 SQVTM and CDR2 ANQGSEA. The V and J ends lost 4 bases and 0 bases respectively, with 10 bases between them. CDR3: CSVGLGSSYNEQFF. The CDR3 coding sequence is TGCAGCGTTGGTCTGGGGAGCTCCTACAATGAGCAGTTCTTC.

The chain recombines TRBV5-6 with TRBJ2-2; D might be TRBD1 (6 bases). Trimming stripped 4 bases from V and 3 bases from J, with 16 bases between. The CDR3 is made up of 16 amino acids. Looked up from germline, CDR1 is SGHDT and CDR2 is YYEEEE. In DNA, the CDR3 is TGTGCCAGCAGCATAACAGGGTTCCAGTACACCGGGGAGCTGTTTTTT. It translates to CASSITGFQYTGELFF. Full variable domain (missing parts from reference TRBV5-6 and TRBJ2-2): DAGVTQSPTHLIKTRGQQVTLRCSPKSGHDTVSWYQQALGQGPQFIFQYYEEEERQRGNFPDRFSGHQFPNYSSELNVNALLLGDSALYLCASSITGFQYTGELFFGEGSRLTVL.

The rearrangement links TRBV6-2 or TRBV6-3 to TRBJ2-2, with D possibly matching TRBD1 (5 bases). CDR1 and CDR2 from the germline V gene are MNHEY and SVGEGT. V dropped 7 bases and J dropped 1 base, with 7 bases sitting between them. This CDR3 spans 13 amino acids. In DNA form, the CDR3 reads TGTGCCAGCACTGACAGGAACACCGGGGAGCTGTTTTTT. Its protein product is CASTDRNTGELFF.